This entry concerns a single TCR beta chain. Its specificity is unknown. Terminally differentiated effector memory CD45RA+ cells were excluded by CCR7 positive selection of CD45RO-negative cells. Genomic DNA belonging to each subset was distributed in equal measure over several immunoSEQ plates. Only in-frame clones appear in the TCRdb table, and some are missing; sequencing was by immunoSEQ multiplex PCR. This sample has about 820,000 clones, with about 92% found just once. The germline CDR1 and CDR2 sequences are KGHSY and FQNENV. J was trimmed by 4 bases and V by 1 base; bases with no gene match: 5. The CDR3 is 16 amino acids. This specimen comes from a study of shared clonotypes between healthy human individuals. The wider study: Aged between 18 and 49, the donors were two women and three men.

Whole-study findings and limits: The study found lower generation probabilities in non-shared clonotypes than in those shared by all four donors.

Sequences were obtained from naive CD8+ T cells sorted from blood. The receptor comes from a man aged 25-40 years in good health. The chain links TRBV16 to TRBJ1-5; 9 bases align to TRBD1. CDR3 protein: CASSQYLGTGNQPQHF. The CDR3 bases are TGTGCCAGCAGCCAATACCTCGGGACAGGGAATCAGCCCCAGCATTTT.